This is a list of T cell receptor beta chains from one sample in a study of blood T cell repertoires in COVID-19. Sequenced by immunoSEQ multiplex PCR; TCRdb stores in-frame clones only, minus some. The profile covers around 94,000 clones, with about 85% appearing a single time and about 3.4% taken by the ten largest. Sequencing input: peripheral blood. All receptors derive from a man aged 50 to 60 with acute or convalescent COVID-19. CDR3s include the opening cysteine and the closing phenylalanine or tryptophan. Each record gives: clone size, V gene, J gene, D gene, CDR3 protein, CDR3 DNA. The D gene is left open where the match is weak. Some rows mark clone size as missing; the rest say once, few, many or name a class of expanded clone.

>-|TRBV25-1|TRBJ2-4|TRBD1
CASRGQGAIQYF
TGTGCCAGCAGGGGACAGGGGGCCATTCAGTACTTC
>-|TRBV30|TRBJ2-7|-
CAGAEADPYEQYF
TGTGCCGGAGCGGAGGCGGACCCCTACGAGCAGTACTTC
>-|TRBV9|TRBJ2-3|-
CASTRSLALGTDTQYF
TGTGCCAGCACCCGCTCGCTAGCACTAGGCACAGATACGCAGTATTTT
>-|TRBV18|TRBJ1-5|TRBD1
CASSPVPRQGDQPQHF
TGTGCCAGCTCCCCCGTACCAAGACAGGGTGACCAGCCCCAGCATTTT
>few|TRBV28|TRBJ1-2|TRBD1
CASRPPGQGKGYTF
TGTGCCAGCAGACCACCGGGACAGGGGAAGGGCTACACCTTC
>once|TRBV6-1|TRBJ1-5|-
CASNVQGIGNQPQHF
TGTGCCAGCAACGTACAGGGAATAGGCAATCAGCCCCAGCATTTT
>-|TRBV27|TRBJ1-2|-
CASSPLGGGYGGYTF
TGTGCCAGCAGCCCCCTGGGGGGGGGCTATGGTGGCTACACCTTC
>once|TRBV9|TRBJ2-7|TRBD2
CASSVESGSVYEQYF
TGTGCCAGCAGCGTAGAGAGCGGGAGTGTCTACGAGCAGTACTTC
>-|TRBV28|TRBJ2-7|TRBD1
CASSPGTGGFEQYF
TGTGCCAGCAGCCCCGGGACAGGGGGATTCGAGCAGTACTTC
>-|TRBV19|TRBJ1-5|-
CASTPTAGWYSNQPQHF
TGTGCCAGTACCCCTACCGCAGGGTGGTATAGCAATCAGCCCCAGCATTTT
>-|TRBV18|TRBJ2-3|-
CASSPPVGGSTDTQYF
TGTGCCAGCTCACCACCGGTAGGGGGTAGCACAGATACGCAGTATTTT
>-|TRBV12-3/TRBV12-4|TRBJ2-1|TRBD2
CASTLAGELEQFF
TGTGCCAGCACCCTAGCGGGGGAGCTTGAGCAGTTCTTC
>once|TRBV7-3|TRBJ2-3|TRBD2
CASSLSQASGRGAQYF
TGTGCCAGCAGCCTAAGCCAGGCTAGCGGGAGAGGTGCGCAGTATTTT
>once|TRBV5-5|TRBJ1-1|TRBD1
CASRGRTGNTEAFF
TGTGCCAGCAGAGGCAGGACAGGGAACACTGAAGCTTTCTTT
>-|TRBV28|TRBJ1-2|-
CASSLNGFYGYTF
TGTGCCAGCAGTTTAAACGGTTTCTATGGCTACACCTTC
>-|TRBV4-3|TRBJ2-1|-
CASSQGLRNEQFF
TGCGCCAGCAGCCAAGGCCTGCGAAATGAGCAGTTCTTC
>-|TRBV18|TRBJ1-4|-
CASSPARATNEKLFF
TGTGCCAGCTCACCGGCGAGGGCAACTAATGAAAAACTGTTTTTT